This T cell receptor beta chain was recorded in a study of T cell repertoires in cytomegalovirus infection. Germline V lookup: CDR1 SEHNR, CDR2 FQNEAQ (reference sequence). This CDR3 comprises 15 residues. Trimming left V 6 bases short and J 5 bases short, with 14 bases between. TCRdb called the reads again in MiXCR, with one record for every CDR3 protein. The table has 150,000 to 200,000 distinct CDR3 sequences, around 14% seen once. This clonotype was recorded many times. The TCR sequence derives from a human donor in good health (CMV status not recorded). Some clones in this sample may be carry-over from other donors' samples. The sample consisted of PBMCs. This chain links TRBV7-9 with TRBJ1-6, with D possibly being TRBD1 (5 bases). CDR3 bases: TGTGCCAGCAGGCCCAGGTCGGGGCATAATTCACCCCTCCACTTT. Amino acid sequence: CASRPRSGHNSPLHF.